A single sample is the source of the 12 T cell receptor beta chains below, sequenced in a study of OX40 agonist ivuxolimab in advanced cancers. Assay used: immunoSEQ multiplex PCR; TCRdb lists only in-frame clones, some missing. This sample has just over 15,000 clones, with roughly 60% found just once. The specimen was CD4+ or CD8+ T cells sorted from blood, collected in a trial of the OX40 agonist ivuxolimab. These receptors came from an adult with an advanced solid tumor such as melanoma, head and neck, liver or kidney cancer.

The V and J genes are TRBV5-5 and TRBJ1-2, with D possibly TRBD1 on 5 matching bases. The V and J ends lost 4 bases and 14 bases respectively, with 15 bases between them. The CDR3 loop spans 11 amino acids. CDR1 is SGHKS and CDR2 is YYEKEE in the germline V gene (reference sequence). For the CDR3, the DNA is TGTGCCAGCAGCCCCGGGACTCTATTTACCTTC. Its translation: CASSPGTLFTF. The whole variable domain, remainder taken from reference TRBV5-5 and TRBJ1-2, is DAGVTQSPTHLIKTRGQQVTLRCSPISGHKSVSWYQQVLGQGPQFIFQYYEKEERGRGNFPDRFSARQFPNYSSELNVNALLLGDSALYLCASSPGTLFTFGSGTRLTVV.

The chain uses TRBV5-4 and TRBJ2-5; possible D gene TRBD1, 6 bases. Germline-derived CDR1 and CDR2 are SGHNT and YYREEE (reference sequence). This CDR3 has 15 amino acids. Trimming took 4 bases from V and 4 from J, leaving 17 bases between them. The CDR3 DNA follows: TGTGCCAGCAGCAGTGGACAGTTTAGAGGAGAGACCCAGTACTTC. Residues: CASSSGQFRGETQYF.

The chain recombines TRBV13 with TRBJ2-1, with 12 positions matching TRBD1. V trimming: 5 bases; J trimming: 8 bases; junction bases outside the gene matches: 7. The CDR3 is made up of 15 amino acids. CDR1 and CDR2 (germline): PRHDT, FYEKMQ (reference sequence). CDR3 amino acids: CASSQGTGGKDEQFF. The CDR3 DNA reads TGTGCCAGCAGCCAGGGGACAGGGGGCAAGGATGAGCAGTTCTTC. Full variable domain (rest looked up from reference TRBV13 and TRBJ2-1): AAGVIQSPRHLIKEKRETATLKCYPIPRHDTVYWYQQGPGQDPQFLISFYEKMQSDKGSIPDRFSAQQFSDYHSELNMSSLELGDSALYFCASSQGTGGKDEQFFGPGTRLTVL.

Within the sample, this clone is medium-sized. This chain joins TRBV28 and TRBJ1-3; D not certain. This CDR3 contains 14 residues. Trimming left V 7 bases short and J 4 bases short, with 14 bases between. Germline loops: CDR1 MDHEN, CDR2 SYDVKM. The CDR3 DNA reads TGTGCCAGCACCCCATGGGAATCGGGAAACACCATATATTTT. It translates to CASTPWESGNTIYF.

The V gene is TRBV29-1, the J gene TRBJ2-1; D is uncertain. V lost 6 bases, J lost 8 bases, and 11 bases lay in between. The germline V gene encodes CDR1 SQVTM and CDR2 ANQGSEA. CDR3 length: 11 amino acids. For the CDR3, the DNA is TGCAGCGTGGGCCCCTCGCATGAGCAGTTCTTC. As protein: CSVGPSHEQFF.

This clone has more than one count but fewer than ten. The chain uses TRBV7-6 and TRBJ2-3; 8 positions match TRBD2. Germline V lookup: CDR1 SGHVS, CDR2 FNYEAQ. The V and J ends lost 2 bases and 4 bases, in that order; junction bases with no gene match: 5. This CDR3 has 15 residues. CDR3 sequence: CASSLYGGAPDTQYF. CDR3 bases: TGTGCCAGCAGCTTATACGGGGGGGCCCCAGATACGCAGTATTTT. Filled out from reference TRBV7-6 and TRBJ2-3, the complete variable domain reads GAGVSQSPRYKVTKRGQDVALRCDPISGHVSLYWYRQALGQGPEFLTYFNYEAQQDKSGLPNDRFSAERPEGSISTLTIQRTEQRDSAMYRCASSLYGGAPDTQYFGPGTRLTVL.

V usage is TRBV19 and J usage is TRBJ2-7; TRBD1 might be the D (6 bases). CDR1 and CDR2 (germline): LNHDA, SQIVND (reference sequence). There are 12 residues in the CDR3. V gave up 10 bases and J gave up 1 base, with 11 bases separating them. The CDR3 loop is CATSDRSYEQYF. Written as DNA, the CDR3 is TGTGCCACCTCGGACAGATCCTACGAGCAGTACTTC.

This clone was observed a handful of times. The DNA of the CDR3 is TGTGCCAGCAGGGGCACGAATAATTCACCCCTCCACTTT. It specifies CASRGTNNSPLHF. The chain couples TRBV27 to TRBJ1-6, with D unresolved. CDR1 MNHEY and CDR2 SMNVEV come from the germline V gene (reference sequence). The length of the CDR3 is 13 residues. Trimming cost V 6 bases and J 5 bases, with 8 bases left between them.

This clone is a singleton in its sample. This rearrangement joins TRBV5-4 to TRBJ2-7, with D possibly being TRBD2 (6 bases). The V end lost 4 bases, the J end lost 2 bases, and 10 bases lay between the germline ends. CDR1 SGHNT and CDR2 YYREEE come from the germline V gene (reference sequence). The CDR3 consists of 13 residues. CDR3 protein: CASSPGVPYEQYF. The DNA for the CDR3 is TGTGCCAGCAGCCCGGGGGTCCCCTACGAGCAGTACTTC.

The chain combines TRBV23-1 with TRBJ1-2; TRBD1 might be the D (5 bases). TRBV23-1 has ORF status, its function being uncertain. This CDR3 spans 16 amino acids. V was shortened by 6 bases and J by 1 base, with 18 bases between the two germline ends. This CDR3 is CASSPRDPPVNYGYTF. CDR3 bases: TGCGCCAGCAGCCCTCGGGACCCACCGGTTAACTATGGCTACACCTTC.

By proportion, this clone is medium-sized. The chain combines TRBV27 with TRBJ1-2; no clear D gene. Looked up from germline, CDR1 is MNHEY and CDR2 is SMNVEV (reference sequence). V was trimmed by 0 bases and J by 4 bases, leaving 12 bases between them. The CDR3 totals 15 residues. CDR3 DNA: TGTGCCAGCAGTTTATCGAGCCTGAGGATCTATGGCTACACCTTC. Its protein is CASSLSSLRIYGYTF.

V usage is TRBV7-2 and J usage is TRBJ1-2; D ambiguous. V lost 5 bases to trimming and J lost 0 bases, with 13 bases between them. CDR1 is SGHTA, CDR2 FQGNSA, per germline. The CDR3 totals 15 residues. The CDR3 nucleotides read TGTGCCAGCAGCCGCCCTCGGCCCACTAACTATGGCTACACCTTC. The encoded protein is CASSRPRPTNYGYTF.